The 3 T cell receptor beta chains reported below all come from one sample, sequenced in a study of blood T cells in healthy people across ages. The authors ran a second PCR of about 7 to 11 cycles using a sample-barcoded 5' primer and a J-beta primer mix. MiXCR was run by TCRdb on the 5' RACE reads, yielding one entry per CDR3 protein. The sample yields about 1.4 million distinct CDR3 sequences, around 59% seen once. The material sequenced was blood. Every receptor here comes from a man aged 18-30 years in good health.

The chain links TRBV6-2 or TRBV6-3 to TRBJ1-2; TRBD1 agrees at 9 bases. Germline V gene sequence: CDR1 MNHEY, CDR2 SVGEGT. V shed 5 bases and J 9 bases; nucleotides not matched to a gene: 13. The CDR3 loop spans 15 amino acids. CDR3 bases: TGTGCCAGCAGTAGTTTCGGTGGACAGGGGCCTCGCTACACCTTC. It is translated as CASSSFGGQGPRYTF.

This clonotype came up once. The chain is built from TRBV9 and TRBJ2-5; D ambiguous. In germline, CDR1 is SGDLS, CDR2 YYNGEE. Trimming removed 4 bases from V and 4 bases from J, with 11 bases in between. This CDR3 spans 13 amino acids. As DNA, the CDR3 is TGTGCCAGCAGCCCCGCGAATTCAGAGACCCAGTACTTC. This codes for CASSPANSETQYF.

The CDR3 DNA is TGTGCCAGCAGTTCATCTAAGGGCGGTTGGTACTTC. This encodes CASSSSKGGWYF. The V gene is TRBV12-3 or TRBV12-4, the J gene TRBJ2-4; no clear D. V dropped 4 bases and J dropped 15 bases, with 16 bases sitting between them. The CDR3 totals 12 residues.